This T cell receptor beta chain was identified during a study of shared clonotypes between healthy human individuals. In the study overall: Sampling drew on donors who were a couple of women and a few men aged 18 to 49.

Measured with immunoSEQ multiplex PCR; TCRdb has only the in-frame clones, and not every one. Here the sample spans roughly 1,100,000 clones, roughly 75% being singletons. Germline assignment: CDR1 ENHRY and CDR2 SYGVKD. V lost 3 bases and J 5 bases, leaving 14 bases between the germline ends. This CDR3 contains 15 residues. A split of CD4+ cells into CD45RA+ naive and CD45RA-negative memory subsets was performed. General study results and limits: When naive CD4 clonotypes were compared across several donors, around 5% were shared.

This clone has just one count. Its antigen is undetermined. The sample taken for sequencing was memory CD4+ T cells sorted from blood. Subset specified: CD45RA-negative fraction. This sequence joins TRBV10-3 and TRBJ2-1, with D tentatively TRBD1 (5 bases). This TCR derives from a man between 18 and 29 years old in good health. CDR3 residues: CAISDLTGTNNEQFF. The CDR3 DNA reads as TGTGCCATCAGTGACCTAACAGGAACGAACAATGAGCAGTTCTTC.